This T cell receptor (beta chain) originates from a study of blood T cell repertoires in COVID-19. Study overall: The samples span acute and convalescent COVID-19 from the United States, Italy and Spain.

Germline-derived CDR1 and CDR2 are SGHRS and YFSETQ. V was trimmed by 3 bases and J by 6 bases, leaving 14 bases between them. This CDR3 has 14 amino acids. Assay used: immunoSEQ multiplex PCR; TCRdb lists only in-frame clones, some missing. The data hold about 170,000 clones, with roughly nine tenths observed a single time. The chain uses TRBV5-1 and TRBJ2-3; D perhaps matches TRBD2 (7 bases). The TCR was taken from a man aged 60 to 69 with acute or convalescent COVID-19. The sample comprised peripheral blood. The CDR3 nucleotides read TGCGCCAGCAGCTCCACAGGGAGGGCCGATACGCAGTATTTT. Its translation is CASSSTGRADTQYF.